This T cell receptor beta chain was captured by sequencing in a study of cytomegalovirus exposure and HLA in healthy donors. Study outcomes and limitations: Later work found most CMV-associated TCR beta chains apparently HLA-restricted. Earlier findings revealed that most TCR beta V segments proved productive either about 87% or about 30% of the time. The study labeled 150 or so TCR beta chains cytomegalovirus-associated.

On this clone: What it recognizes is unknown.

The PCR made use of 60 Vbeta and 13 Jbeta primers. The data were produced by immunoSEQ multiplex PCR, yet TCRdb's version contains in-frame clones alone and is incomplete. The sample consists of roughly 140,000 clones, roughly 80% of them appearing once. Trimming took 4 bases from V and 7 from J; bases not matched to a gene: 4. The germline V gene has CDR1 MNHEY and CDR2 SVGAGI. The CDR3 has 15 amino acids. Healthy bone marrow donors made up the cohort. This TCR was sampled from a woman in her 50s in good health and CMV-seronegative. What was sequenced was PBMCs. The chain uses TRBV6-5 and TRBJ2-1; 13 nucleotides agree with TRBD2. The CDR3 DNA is TGTGCCAGCAGTTTCAGGACTAGCGGGGGAAATGAGCAGTTCTTC. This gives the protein CASSFRTSGGNEQFF.